This passage covers 27 T cell receptor beta chains from one sample sequenced in a study of CD8 T cells in ankylosing spondylitis. TCRdb used MiXCR to reprocess the 5' RACE reads, holding one entry per CDR3 protein. The sample holds fewer than 200,000 distinct CDR3 sequences, around 9.6% seen once. Sequenced input: blood, either unsorted or a sorted T cell fraction (not recorded which). Source of these receptors: a female donor with ankylosing spondylitis or in good health (not recorded which).

This clonotype has a handful of counts. CDR3 amino acids: CSGLTGVEQYF. Written as DNA, the CDR3 is TGCAGCGGTCTTACAGGGGTCGAGCAGTACTTC. The J gene is TRBJ2-7, the V gene TRBV29-1, with TRBD1 matching 7 bases. Germline V gene lookup returns CDR1 SQVTM and CDR2 ANQGSEA. V lost 7 bases to trimming and J lost 6 bases; unmatched junction nucleotides: 6. The CDR3 runs 11 residues.

This clonotype was seen a handful of times. This rearrangement joins TRBV12-3 or TRBV12-4 to TRBJ2-5, with 8 bases identical to TRBD2. The trim removed 6 bases at V and 1 base at J, leaving 7 bases unmatched. This CDR3 is 15 amino acids long. Here the CDR3 reads CASRIAGKGQETQYF. The CDR3 DNA sequence: TGTGCCAGCAGAATAGCGGGGAAGGGCCAAGAGACCCAGTACTTC.

The chain has TRBV5-1 and TRBJ2-1; TRBD1 might be the D (5 bases). Germline V CDR1 and CDR2: SGHRS, YFSETQ. This CDR3 region has 13 residues. The germline V and J ends were trimmed by 4 bases and 9 bases, with 14 bases remaining between them. The CDR3 DNA reads TGCGCCAGCAGCCCCCTGGGGCCGGGTGAGCAGTTCTTC. This gives the protein CASSPLGPGEQFF.

The chain uses TRBV5-1 and TRBJ2-6; a possible D gene is TRBD1 (6 bases). The CDR3 sequence is 16 residues long. Germline-derived CDR1 and CDR2 are SGHRS and YFSETQ. Trimming cost V 4 bases and J 0 bases, with 11 bases left between them. CDR3 sequence: CASSTGQPSGANVLTF. CDR3 nucleotides: TGCGCCAGCAGCACCGGACAGCCCTCTGGGGCCAACGTCCTGACTTTC.

CDR3 in DNA: TGTGCCAGCAGTTGGAGAGGAGGGACCGGCAGCAAGAACACTGAAGCTTTCTTT. This codes for CASSWRGGTGSKNTEAFF. The chain employs TRBV28 and TRBJ1-1; possible D gene TRBD1, 5 bases. CDR1 and CDR2 (germline): MDHEN, SYDVKM. The V end was cut by 4 bases, the J end by 1 base, with 22 bases between. This CDR3 is built from 18 residues.

The V and J genes are TRBV20-1 and TRBJ2-7, with D unresolved. Germline V gene lookup returns CDR1 DFQATT and CDR2 SNEGSKA (reference sequence). The CDR3 has 14 residues. Deletions cut 6 bases from V and 3 bases from J, with 18 bases between. This CDR3 reads CSAAALPTLYEQYF. The DNA of the CDR3 is TGCAGTGCCGCCGCGTTGCCTACCCTCTACGAGCAGTACTTC.

The gene calls are TRBV7-9 and TRBJ2-7, with D unclear. The length of the CDR3 is 13 residues. Germline CDR1 reads SEHNR; CDR2 reads FQNEAQ (reference sequence). V lost 5 bases and J 7 bases, leaving 15 bases between the germline ends. CDR3 loop: CASSAKWGMEQYF. As DNA, the CDR3 is TGTGCCAGCAGCGCCAAATGGGGAATGGAGCAGTACTTC.

This clonotype was observed many times. The chain has TRBV12-3 or TRBV12-4 and TRBJ2-1; no clear D. The CDR3 has 12 amino acids. Trimming removed 4 bases from V and 6 bases from J, with 7 bases in between. The CDR3 region is CASSYKGNEQFF. The CDR3 DNA reads TGTGCCAGCAGTTATAAAGGCAATGAGCAGTTCTTC.

CDR3 nucleotides: TGTGCCTGGAAAGGGACAGTGAATTCACCCCTCCACTTT. It specifies CAWKGTVNSPLHF. V usage is TRBV30 and J usage is TRBJ1-6; TRBD1 matches at 7 bases. V dropped 4 bases and J dropped 7; count of bases not matched to a gene: 4. The CDR3 runs 13 residues. The V gene's germline CDR1 is GTSNPN and CDR2 SVGIG (reference sequence).

This chain links TRBV11-2 with TRBJ2-5, with D perhaps TRBD1 (5 bases). Germline CDR1 and CDR2: SGHAT and FQNNGV. V was trimmed by 5 bases and J by 1 base, leaving 11 bases between them. The CDR3 consists of 14 residues. This CDR3 reads CASSPTDLQETQYF. DNA for the CDR3: TGTGCCAGCAGCCCGACAGACCTCCAAGAGACCCAGTACTTC.

This clonotype came up a few times. The chain carries TRBV4-1 and TRBJ1-2; 12 nucleotides agree with TRBD1. Per germline, CDR1 MGHRA and CDR2 YSYEKL. CDR3 length equals 16 residues. Unmatched junction bases numbered 6, after V lost 0 bases and J lost 7 bases. The DNA of the CDR3 is TGCGCCAGCAGCCAAGATCGGGACAGGGGGCAAGGTGGCTACACCTTC. It translates to CASSQDRDRGQGGYTF.

This clonotype has ten or more counts. The rearrangement uses TRBV6-2 or TRBV6-3 and TRBJ2-1; unclear D gene. Germline CDR1 MNHEY, CDR2 SVGEGT. The CDR3 loop spans 12 amino acids. Between the trimmed V and J ends, which lost 10 bases and 3 bases, there was a span of 10 bases. DNA of the CDR3: TGTGCCACCAAATGGGGCTACAATGAGCAGTTCTTC. Its translation: CATKWGYNEQFF.

This clonotype was recorded many times. V and J are TRBV20-1 and TRBJ2-3, with TRBD2 identical over 13 bases. Looked up from germline, CDR1 is DFQATT and CDR2 is SNEGSKA (reference sequence). J gave up 4 bases and V 5 bases, and 6 bases lay outside the gene matches. The CDR3 loop spans 15 amino acids. CDR3: CSAEGTSGMPDTQYF. The DNA for the CDR3 is TGCAGTGCTGAGGGGACTAGCGGGATGCCAGATACGCAGTATTTT.

This clonotype has more than one count but fewer than ten. The chain recombines TRBV27 with TRBJ2-1, with 9 bases identical to TRBD2. The CDR3 is 13 amino acids. The J segment lost 7 bases and the V segment lost 3 bases, leaving 1 base of the junction unmatched. Looked up from germline, CDR1 is MNHEY and CDR2 is SMNVEV (reference sequence). The CDR3 nucleotides read TGTGCCAGCAGTTTTAGCGGGAGTAATGAGCAGTTCTTC. Its translation is CASSFSGSNEQFF.

A note on this clonotype: A read error may account for a junction end that differs from germline. The chain carries TRBV24-1 and TRBJ2-1, with D unresolved. The CDR3 spans 15 residues. Germline values: CDR1 KGHDR, CDR2 SFDVKD. The chain's CDR3 is CDTSDPQAVSSEQFF. The CDR3 bases are TGTGACACCAGTGATCCCCAGGCTGTGAGCAGTGAGCAGTTCTTC.

This clonotype was found a few times. The chain's CDR3 is CASSHKGLANTGELFF. In DNA, the CDR3 is TGCGCCAGCAGCCACAAAGGCCTAGCGAACACCGGGGAGCTGTTTTTT. J is TRBJ2-2 and V is TRBV4-3; D call uncertain. Trimming cost V 3 bases and J 0 bases, with 11 bases left between them. Germline CDR1 and CDR2: LGHNA and YSLEER. This CDR3 is built from 16 residues.

This clonotype was seen more than once but under ten times. This chain links TRBV6-5 with TRBJ1-1, with D maybe TRBD1 (6 bases). Trimming removed 2 bases from V and 7 bases from J, with 8 bases in between. The germline gives CDR1 MNHEY, CDR2 SVGAGI. The CDR3 consists of 12 residues. CDR3 in amino acids: CASSYAGDEAFF. The CDR3, as DNA: TGTGCCAGCAGTTACGCAGGGGATGAAGCTTTCTTT.

This clonotype was detected only a few times. The rearrangement uses TRBV11-2 and TRBJ2-2; D ambiguous. CDR3 size: 15 residues. Trimming took off 0 bases at V and 1 base at J, with 6 bases between the two ends. The germline V gene has CDR1 SGHAT and CDR2 FQNNGV. The CDR3 DNA follows: TGTGCCAGCAGCTTAGAGTCCCGGAACACCGGGGAGCTGTTTTTT. It encodes CASSLESRNTGELFF. Variable domain in full (rest from reference TRBV11-2 and TRBJ2-2): EAGVAQSPRYKIIEKRQSVAFWCNPISGHATLYWYQQILGQGPKLLIQFQNNGVVDDSQLPKDRFSAERLKGVDSTLKIQPAKLEDSAVYLCASSLESRNTGELFFGEGSRLTVL.

This clonotype was seen repeatedly, ten times or more. V gene TRBV29-1 combines with J gene TRBJ2-7; D is ambiguous. Germline V gene lookup returns CDR1 SQVTM and CDR2 ANQGSEA. The V and J ends lost 4 bases and 3 bases respectively, with 13 bases between them. CDR3 length: 13 amino acids. In nucleotides, the CDR3 is TGCAGCGTTGGCCCCGCCGGAAACTACGAGCAGTACTTC. It translates to CSVGPAGNYEQYF.

The rearrangement uses TRBV20-1 and TRBJ2-7, with 7 nucleotides matching TRBD2. Looked up from germline, CDR1 is DFQATT and CDR2 is SNEGSKA (reference sequence). J gave up 3 bases and V 6 bases, and 14 bases lay outside the gene matches. This CDR3 has 15 residues. CDR3 sequence: CSADWDESGNYEQYF. In DNA form, the CDR3 reads TGCAGTGCCGATTGGGATGAGAGCGGGAACTACGAGCAGTACTTC.

This clonotype has ten or more counts. The gene calls are TRBV29-1 and TRBJ1-1; no definite D call. Germline CDR1 SQVTM, CDR2 ANQGSEA. The CDR3 runs 10 residues. Trimming cost V 1 base and J 8 bases, with 5 bases left between them. CDR3 in amino acids: CSVEAGEAFF. In nucleotides, the CDR3 is TGCAGCGTTGAAGCGGGGGAAGCTTTCTTT.

This clonotype appeared once. This chain joins TRBV20-1 and TRBJ2-3; D remains unclear. V dropped 0 bases and J dropped 6 bases, with 4 bases sitting between them. This CDR3 contains 11 residues. Germline CDR1 is DFQATT and CDR2 is SNEGSKA (reference sequence). CDR3 amino acids: CSAREVDTQYF. As DNA, the CDR3 is TGCAGTGCTAGAGAGGTGGATACGCAGTATTTT.

This clonotype was detected ten times or more. This sequence joins TRBV7-2 and TRBJ2-7, with TRBD2 identical over 7 bases. This CDR3 comprises 13 residues. The V gene's germline CDR1 is SGHTA and CDR2 FQGNSA. With 1 base clipped from V and 6 bases from J, the junction kept 3 bases outside the gene matches. CDR3 residues: CASSLVGGSEQYF. CDR3 nucleotide sequence: TGTGCCAGCAGCTTAGTGGGAGGGTCCGAGCAGTACTTC. Based on the CDR3 plus reference TRBV7-2 and TRBJ2-7, the full variable domain is GAGVSQSPSNKVTEKGKDVELRCDPISGHTALYWYRQSLGQGLEFLIYFQGNSAPDKSGLPSDRFSAERTGGSVSTLTIQRTQQEDSAVYLCASSLVGGSEQYFGPGTRLTVT.

The rearrangement joins TRBV7-6 to TRBJ2-5; D call uncertain. Between the trimmed V and J ends, which lost 8 bases and 4 bases, there was a span of 20 bases. The CDR3 has 15 amino acids. Germline lookup yields CDR1 SGHVS and CDR2 FNYEAQ. The CDR3 sequence: CASSFQLPGTETQYF. CDR3 in DNA: TGTGCCAGCTCTTTCCAGCTCCCCGGCACAGAGACCCAGTACTTC.

J is TRBJ1-1 and V is TRBV20-1, with D maybe TRBD1 (6 bases). The CDR3 is made up of 11 amino acids. Germline V gene lookup returns CDR1 DFQATT and CDR2 SNEGSKA (reference sequence). The V gene lost 5 bases and the J gene lost 6 bases, with 10 bases spanning the gap. This CDR3 is CSASRGPEAFF. In DNA form, the CDR3 reads TGCAGTGCTTCCAGGGGACCTGAAGCTTTCTTT.

The rearrangement uses TRBV20-1 and TRBJ2-7; a possible D gene is TRBD1 (7 bases). The CDR3 contains 15 residues. V lost 6 bases and J lost 1, with 19 bases in between. Germline V gives CDR1 DFQATT, CDR2 SNEGSKA (reference sequence). This CDR3 reads CSADIPTGRSYEQYF. The CDR3 DNA reads TGCAGTGCCGACATCCCGACAGGGAGGTCCTACGAGCAGTACTTC.

This clonotype was seen more than once but under ten times. The chain couples TRBV21-1 to TRBJ2-3; the table's D call, TRBD2, was not checked against the DNA. TRBV21-1 is given as a pseudogene. This CDR3 is 21 amino acids long. CDR3 DNA: TGTGCCAGCAGCAAATCCATGAGAAGTGTCACTCTAGCGGGAAACACAGATACGCAGTATTTT. Protein sequence: CASSKSMRSVTLAGNTDTQYF.